This TCR beta chain is drawn from a study of spatial heterogeneity in lung cancer. Findings and caveats of the study: Beta chains had 13% to 15% coverage of tumor T cells, and alpha chains had roughly 7%. Mutation tallies in tumors tracked expanded intratumoral alpha and beta TCR counts.

Sample share makes this clonotype large. Its target is unknown. Noted time point: sample taken at primary tumor resection. The CDR3 totals 17 residues. Germline V gene sequence: CDR1 SGHAT, CDR2 FQNNGV. Germline trimming cut 5 bases from V and 0 bases from J; bases unmatched to any gene: 5. TCR cDNA molecules were tagged individually, and each one carried a unique molecular identifier. TCRdb called the 5' RACE reads again in MiXCR, with one record for every CDR3 protein. The sample contains about 13,000 distinct CDR3 sequences, around 3.5% of which appear only once. Source: lung tumor tissue, taken at surgery. The sequence was obtained from a male donor with early-stage non-small cell lung cancer. This sequence joins TRBV11-2 and TRBJ2-1, with 12 bases aligning to TRBD1. CDR3 sequence: CASSRDRGLDSYNEQFF. The CDR3 DNA follows: TGTGCCAGCAGCCGGGACAGGGGGCTCGACTCCTACAATGAGCAGTTCTTC.